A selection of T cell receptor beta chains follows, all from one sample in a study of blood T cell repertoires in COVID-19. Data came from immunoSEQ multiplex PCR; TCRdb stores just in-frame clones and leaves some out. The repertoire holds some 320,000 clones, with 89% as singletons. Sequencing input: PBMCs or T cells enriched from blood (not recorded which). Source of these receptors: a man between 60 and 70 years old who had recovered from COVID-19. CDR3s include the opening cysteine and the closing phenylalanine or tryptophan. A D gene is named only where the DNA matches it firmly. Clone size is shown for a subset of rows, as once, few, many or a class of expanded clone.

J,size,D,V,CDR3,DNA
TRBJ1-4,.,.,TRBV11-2,CASSPNHRQTLNEKLFF,TGTGCCAGCAGCCCAAACCACAGACAGACCCTTAATGAAAAACTGTTTTTT
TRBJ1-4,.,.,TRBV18,CASSQTAQEKLFF,TGTGCCAGCTCACAAACCGCACAGGAAAAACTGTTTTTT
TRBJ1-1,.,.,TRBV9,CASSASGQLNTEAFF,TGTGCCAGCAGCGCCAGCGGACAGTTGAACACTGAAGCTTTCTTT
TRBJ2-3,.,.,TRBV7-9,CARGGASTDTQYF,TGTGCCAGGGGGGGAGCCTCCACAGATACGCAGTATTTT
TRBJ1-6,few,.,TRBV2,CASTLWEANSPLHF,TGTGCCAGCACCCTTTGGGAGGCCAATTCACCCCTCCACTTT
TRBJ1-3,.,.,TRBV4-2,CASSQDWQGPNTIYF,TGTGCCAGCAGCCAAGATTGGCAGGGGCCGAACACCATATATTTT
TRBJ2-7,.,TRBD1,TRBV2,CASRDRGYEQYF,TGTGCCAGCCGGGACAGGGGCTACGAGCAGTACTTC
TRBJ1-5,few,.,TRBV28,CASSSPRGAGGNQPQHF,TGTGCCAGCAGTTCACCTCGTGGGGCAGGGGGCAATCAGCCCCAGCATTTT
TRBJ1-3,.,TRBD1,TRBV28,CASITSRGQGSGNTIYF,TGTGCCAGCATCACCTCCCGGGGACAGGGATCTGGAAACACCATATATTTT
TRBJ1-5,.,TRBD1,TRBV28,CASSWMDRGRQPQHF,TGTGCCAGCAGTTGGATGGACAGGGGGAGGCAGCCCCAGCATTTT
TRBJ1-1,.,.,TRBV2,CASTINGGTEAFF,TGTGCCAGCACCATAAACGGGGGTACTGAAGCTTTCTTT
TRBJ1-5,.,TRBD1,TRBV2,CASMGVTGGQPQHF,TGTGCCAGCATGGGGGTGACAGGGGGTCAGCCCCAGCATTTT
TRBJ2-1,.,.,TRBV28,CATMNGGASYNEQFF,TGTGCCACCATGAATGGCGGGGCCTCCTACAATGAGCAGTTCTTC
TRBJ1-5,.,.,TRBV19,CASSFPLSGENQPQHF,TGTGCCAGTAGTTTCCCACTTTCGGGGGAAAATCAGCCCCAGCATTTT
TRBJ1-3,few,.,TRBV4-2,CASSQVASRTAGNTIYF,TGTGCCAGCAGCCAAGTAGCGTCGAGGACAGCTGGAAACACCATATATTTT